This TCR beta chain was retrieved from a study of vaccination and CD4 T cells after COVID-19 (dated by TCRdb to the early 2020s). With respect to the entire study: SARS-CoV-2 positivity had been established in the convalescent patients by nasal swab PCR, and mild disease was recorded in nine of these patients and severe disease in one. Post-COVID blood samples were collected from convalescent patients a median of around 100 days after diagnosis, with a range of about 30 to 170 days. Overlapping spike peptide pools from SARS-CoV-2 and from the common cold coronaviruses HCoV-NL63, HCoV-OC43 and HCoV-229E were used as culture stimuli. In control cultures, a CEFX viral epitope pool was used as positive control, an HIV-1 Nef peptide pool was used as negative control, or no peptide was added. The spike-specific CD4+ TCR repertoire was compared before and after mRNA vaccination in around ten COVID-19 convalescent patients and a few infection-naive healthy vaccine recipients. Participants received two doses of either the Pfizer-BioNTech BNT162b2 vaccine (n=8) or the Moderna mRNA-1273 vaccine (n=2). Six males and four females were included in the convalescent cohort, with two Hispanic individuals, seven Caucasians, two Asians and one multiracial person represented. Post-vaccine blood samples were collected a median of about 72 days after the second vaccine dose, ranging from roughly 14 to 241 days. What the work shows at the level of the full study, not this receptor alone: Of the vaccine-specific clones in convalescent patients, 304 of 307, or nearly all, reacted only to SARS-CoV-2 spike and did not cross-react with common cold coronaviruses. The median count of SARS-CoV-2-reactive clonotypes went up from 20 to 25 after infection to around 38 after vaccination, although the change was not significant. Among convalescent patients, a median roughly 90% of the SARS-CoV-2-reactive clones seen after vaccination appeared only after vaccination, which suggests priming specific to the vaccine. The study included relatively few convalescent patients and did not analyze early timepoints after natural infection.

Points on this clonotype: The antigen it binds to is not known. Base qualities are not provided; no much larger clone lies one nucleotide away.

Here V drops 0 bases and J drops 6 bases, and the junction holds 8 bases not matched to any gene. The germline V gene encodes CDR1 WNHNN and CDR2 SYGVQD (reference sequence). Measured from the cysteine to the phenylalanine, the CDR3 is 16 residues long. Here the CDR3 DNA is all that survives: 48 bases in frame from base 1. The sample's treatment or condition, from its label and the paper: roughly 10-day PBMC culture with coronavirus spike peptide pools or control peptides (ViraFEST assay). The ViraFEST assay was used in the study, in which antigen-specific T cells were expanded with peptide pools and expanded clonotypes were subsequently identified by TCR sequencing. The convalescent patients' positive SARS-CoV-2 PCR tests were from March to December 2020, which was before the Alpha, Beta and Delta variants emerged in the United States. Each well held about 2.2 million PBMCs cultured in IMDM containing about 5% human AB serum and around 10 IU/ml IL-2, with 10 ug/ml peptide pools added. On days 3 and 7, half of the culture medium was replaced with fresh IL-2-containing medium. After roughly nine days of culture, CD4+ T cells were isolated by negative selection using the EasySep CD4+ T cell isolation kit. Ficoll-Paque Plus gradient centrifugation was used to isolate PBMCs from whole blood, and the isolated PBMCs were then either used fresh or cryopreserved at -140C. In general, triplicate wells were set up for every culture condition.

Library method: PCR. TCR sequencing of DNA from cultured CD4+ T cells used the Oncomine TCR Beta short-read assay at the Johns Hopkins FTIC core. Genomic DNA was extracted from the cultured CD4+ T cells with the QIAamp micro DNA kit. Oncomine TCR Beta libraries from cultured CD4+ T cells were pooled using unique dual indexes and sequenced on an Illumina iSeq 100. As for the authors' bioinformatics: Non-productive sequences were removed, and CDR3s that did not start with C, did not end with F or W, or were shorter than 7 amino acids were discarded. Antigen-specific clonotypes were identified with the MANAFEST web application by comparing peptide-stimulated wells with reference and other culture wells. To be called positive, a clone needed an FDR below 0.05, an odds ratio above 5, and a productive frequency above 0.1% in at least two of three replicate wells. A clonotype was classed as cross-reactive if the clonotype showed significant expansion both in SARS-CoV-2 spike wells and in at least one common cold coronavirus spike condition. CDR3 homology was assessed with Levenshtein distances (stringdist) and unrooted phylogenetic trees (ape) in R version 3.6.1. TCRdb reworked the public reads: Q25 trimming with fastp, MiXCR clone assembly, productive beta chains retained. A single entry per CDR3 protein holds the most common genes and DNA from its merged rows. The V and J calls, along with clone size, are taken from TCRdb and not from the paper's own processing. The sample table contains approximately 12,000 distinct CDR3 sequences; only one count was recorded for 25% to 35% of them. Of the sample, less than 15% is held by the ten largest clones.

The source material was CD4+ T cells from blood, cultured in vitro, sampled after SARS-CoV-2 vaccination. The clonotype was recovered from a human donor who had recovered from COVID-19. The rearranged segments are TRBV10-1 and TRBJ2-3; TRBD2 lines up with 8 middle nucleotides. For the CDR3, the sequence is CASSESGAGERDTQYF. In nucleotides, the sequence is TGCGCCAGCAGTGAGTCTGGAGCGGGAGAACGTGATACGCAGTATTTT.